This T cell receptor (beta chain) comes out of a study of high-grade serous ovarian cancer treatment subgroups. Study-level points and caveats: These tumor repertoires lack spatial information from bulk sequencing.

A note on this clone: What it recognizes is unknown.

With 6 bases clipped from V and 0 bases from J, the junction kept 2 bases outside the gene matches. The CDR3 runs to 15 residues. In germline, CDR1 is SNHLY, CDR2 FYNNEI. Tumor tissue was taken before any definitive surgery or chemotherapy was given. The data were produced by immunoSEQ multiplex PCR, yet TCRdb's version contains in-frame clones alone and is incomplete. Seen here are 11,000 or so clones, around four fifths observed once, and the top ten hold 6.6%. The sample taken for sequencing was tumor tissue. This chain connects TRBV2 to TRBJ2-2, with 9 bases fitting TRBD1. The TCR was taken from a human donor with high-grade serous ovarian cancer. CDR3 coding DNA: TGTGCCAGCAGGGGGGACAGGGCGAACACCGGGGAGCTGTTTTTT. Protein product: CASRGDRANTGELFF.